This TCR beta chain was captured in a study of CD8 T cells in Susac syndrome. Germline-derived CDR1 and CDR2 are PRHDT and FYEKMQ (reference sequence). The ends were cut back, 7 bases at V and 4 bases at J, with 8 bases in the middle. This CDR3 has 11 amino acids. TEMRA cells were FACS-enriched, unlike CD8+ and CD4+ T cells, which were negatively isolated. An input of about 0.5 to 1 ug of RNA was subjected to reverse transcription using random hexamers. Via MiXCR, TCRdb re-called the immunoSEQ multiplex PCR reads, giving one row per CDR3 protein. The table records 150,000 to 180,000 distinct CDR3 sequences, around 96% of them present only once.

The sequencing sample was made of CD8+ T cells from PBMCs. This clonotype was obtained from a human donor with multiple sclerosis. The V and J genes are TRBV13 and TRBJ2-7, with D perhaps TRBD1 (5 bases). CDR3 coding DNA: TGTGCCAGCACCCAGGGATACGAGCAGTACTTC. Translated, it gives CASTQGYEQYF.